One and the same sample provided the 27 T cell receptor beta chains below, sequenced in a study of T cells after yellow fever vaccination. TCRdb used MiXCR to reprocess the 5' RACE reads, holding one entry per CDR3 protein. Of 150,000 to 200,000 distinct CDR3 sequences listed, approximately 10% are singletons. The source was CD8+ T cells sorted from PBMCs, collected 45 days after the yellow fever booster vaccination. The receptors come from a man younger than 30 who received the YFV17D yellow fever vaccine.

There are a few counts of this clonotype. This sequence joins TRBV4-1 and TRBJ2-7; TRBD1 or TRBD2 may be the D gene (5 bases each). The CDR3 is 14 residues long. From germline, CDR1 is MGHRA and CDR2 YSYEKL. V lost 0 bases and J 6 bases, leaving 12 bases between the germline ends. CDR3: CASSQDLGAGEQYV. As DNA, the CDR3 is TGCGCCAGCAGCCAAGATTTAGGGGCGGGCGAGCAGTACGTC.

There are a few counts of this clonotype. The chain joins TRBV9 to TRBJ1-4, with D perhaps matching TRBD1 (5 bases). This CDR3 is built from 14 residues. The ends were cut back, 4 bases at V and 5 bases at J, with 12 bases in the middle. Germline V gives CDR1 SGDLS, CDR2 YYNGEE. CDR3 coding DNA: TGTGCCAGCAGCCTGGGCCGGGACAATGAAAAACTGTTTTTT. Protein product: CASSLGRDNEKLFF.

This rearrangement joins TRBV27 to TRBJ2-3, with D possibly matching TRBD2 (5 bases). CDR3 size: 15 residues. Trimming cost V 2 bases and J 0 bases, with 9 bases left between them. In germline, CDR1 is MNHEY, CDR2 SMNVEV (reference sequence). CDR3 residues: CASSLDWTSTDTQYF. The CDR3 DNA sequence: TGTGCCAGCAGTTTAGACTGGACTAGCACAGATACGCAGTATTTT.

The chain is built from TRBV6-2 or TRBV6-3 and TRBJ1-1; D unresolved. The CDR3 length is 14 residues. V shed 2 bases and J shed 5 bases, with 12 bases lying between them. Germline lookup yields CDR1 MNHEY and CDR2 SVGEGT. The chain's CDR3 is CASSYLGKSTEAFF. For the CDR3, the DNA is TGTGCCAGCAGTTACCTTGGGAAGTCGACTGAAGCTTTCTTT.

The chain uses TRBV4-2 and TRBJ2-1; D is ambiguous. Trimming left V 0 bases short and J 8 bases short, with 11 bases between. Germline V lookup: CDR1 LGHNA, CDR2 YNFKEQ. The CDR3 sequence is 14 residues long. CDR3 DNA: TGTGCCAGCAGCCAAGATGCAGAGGAAGATGAGCAGTTCTTC. This encodes CASSQDAEEDEQFF.

This clonotype was seen a handful of times. The chain links TRBV6-6 to TRBJ2-7, with TRBD2 matching over 8 bases. Germline V gives CDR1 MNHNY, CDR2 SVGAGI (reference sequence). This CDR3 contains 16 residues. CDR3 nucleotide sequence: TGTGCCAGCAATTACTCTGGGACTAGTAGCTCCTACGAGCAGTACGTC. This codes for CASNYSGTSSSYEQYV.

The sample holds many counts of this clonotype. The chain couples TRBV6-5 to TRBJ2-2; D gene ambiguous. Between the trimmed V and J ends, which lost 0 bases and 5 bases, there was a span of 4 bases. Germline assignment: CDR1 MNHEY and CDR2 SVGAGI. The CDR3 is 13 residues long. The CDR3 sequence: CASSYSPTGELFF. The CDR3 DNA reads TGTGCCAGCAGTTACTCGCCTACCGGGGAGCTGTTTTTT.

The rearrangement uses TRBV19 and TRBJ1-4, with TRBD1 identical over 8 bases. Germline CDR1 reads LNHDA; CDR2 reads SQIVND (reference sequence). The CDR3 contains 13 residues. The junction had 5 bases not matched to a gene; V was cut back by 7 bases and J by 7 bases. In DNA form, the CDR3 reads TGTGCCAGTACCGCGGGACAGGTTGAAAAACTGTTTTTT. Its protein is CASTAGQVEKLFF.

This chain joins TRBV20-1 and TRBJ1-5; D is perhaps TRBD1 (5 bases). The length of the CDR3 is 14 residues. Trimming removed 6 bases at V and 4 bases at J, with 16 bases between. Germline V CDR1 and CDR2: DFQATT, SNEGSKA (reference sequence). CDR3 nucleotides: TGCAGTGCAACGGGGCGGACTTCTAATCAGCCCCAGCATTTT. Its translation: CSATGRTSNQPQHF.

This clonotype was found many times. The rearrangement links TRBV12-3 or TRBV12-4 to TRBJ1-1; 8 positions match TRBD1. With 5 bases clipped from V and 1 base from J, the junction kept 6 bases outside the gene matches. This CDR3 has 15 residues. CDR3 sequence reads: CASSSKDRGNTEAFF. The CDR3 DNA reads as TGTGCCAGCAGTAGTAAAGACAGGGGGAACACTGAAGCTTTCTTT.

The J gene is TRBJ2-2, the V gene TRBV27; D gene uncertain. CDR1 is MNHEY, CDR2 SMNVEV, per germline (reference sequence). Trimming removed 5 bases from V and 6 bases from J, with 10 bases in between. The CDR3 sequence is 13 residues long. The CDR3 coding sequence is TGTGCCAGCAGTACACCTCGGGCCGGGGAGCTGTTTTTT. Translating gives CASSTPRAGELFF.

J is TRBJ2-3 and V is TRBV20-1, with D unresolved. CDR1 is DFQATT and CDR2 is SNEGSKA in the germline V gene (reference sequence). This CDR3 has 12 amino acids. Trimming removed 5 bases at V and 1 base at J, with 7 bases between. The CDR3 loop reads CSALPGTDTQYF. The DNA of the CDR3 is TGCAGTGCTTTACCAGGCACAGATACGCAGTATTTT.

In DNA form, the CDR3 reads TGTGCCAGCAGCTTCGGACAGGGCAGCAATCAGCCCCAGCATTTT. It specifies CASSFGQGSNQPQHF. The chain carries TRBV5-5 and TRBJ1-5; TRBD1 agrees at 8 bases. The V and J ends lost 2 bases and 1 base, in that order; junction bases with no gene match: 2. This CDR3 has 15 amino acids. CDR1 is SGHKS, CDR2 YYEKEE, per germline (reference sequence).

This clonotype was seen many times. V is TRBV5-1 and J is TRBJ2-7, with D unresolved. V was pared by 5 bases and J by 0 bases, with 3 bases between. The CDR3 has 11 amino acids. Germline CDR1 SGHRS, CDR2 YFSETQ. The chain's CDR3 is CASRNSYEQYF. The CDR3, as DNA: TGCGCCAGCAGAAACTCCTACGAGCAGTACTTC.

This chain uses TRBV28 with TRBJ2-1; maybe TRBD2 (5 bases). CDR3 size: 13 residues. Per the germline V gene, CDR1 is MDHEN and CDR2 is SYDVKM. V lost 3 bases, J lost 5 bases, and 8 bases lay in between. This CDR3 reads CASSLASHNEQFF. The DNA of the CDR3 is TGTGCCAGCAGTTTGGCTAGCCACAATGAGCAGTTCTTC.

This clonotype occurred a few times. The chain is built from TRBV5-1 and TRBJ1-1; 9 nucleotides match TRBD1. The CDR3 totals 15 residues. Losses at the gene ends were 3 bases for V and 5 bases for J; bases not matched to a gene: 8. Germline V gene data show CDR1 as SGHRS and CDR2 as YFSETQ. The CDR3 sequence: CASSSDRGWETEAFF. DNA of the CDR3: TGCGCCAGCAGCTCTGACAGGGGGTGGGAGACTGAAGCTTTCTTT.

V is TRBV6-6 and J is TRBJ2-7; TRBD1 matches 7 bases. In germline, CDR1 is MNHNY, CDR2 SVGAGI (reference sequence). The CDR3 is 17 residues long. The V and J ends lost 2 bases and 2 bases, in that order; junction bases with no gene match: 12. The CDR3 DNA reads TGTGCCAGCAGTTACGGGACAGACAGCCTTAGAGCCTACGAGCAGTACGTC. It translates to CASSYGTDSLRAYEQYV.

This clonotype is medium-sized in the sample. The chain employs TRBV5-1 and TRBJ2-1; D perhaps matches TRBD2 (7 bases). The CDR3 runs to 15 residues. The germline V gene has CDR1 SGHRS and CDR2 YFSETQ. V lost 2 bases and J 6 bases, leaving 15 bases between the germline ends. The CDR3 DNA reads TGCGCCAGCAGCTTTTTCGCGGGGGCCGCCAATGAGCAGTTCTTC. It specifies CASSFFAGAANEQFF.

The table lists this clonotype with a few counts. The chain has TRBV6-5 and TRBJ2-1; the match to TRBD2 covers 10 bases. The J segment lost 4 bases and the V segment lost 0 bases, leaving 3 bases of the junction unmatched. CDR3 length: 16 residues. From germline, CDR1 is MNHEY and CDR2 SVGAGI. CDR3 bases: TGTGCCAGCAGTTACTCGATACTAGCGGGGTACAATGAGCAGTTCTTC. Amino acid sequence: CASSYSILAGYNEQFF.

The CDR3, as DNA: TGTGCCAGCAGCAGTCCGGGTCCAAATCAGCCCCAGCATTTT. This codes for CASSSPGPNQPQHF. This chain uses TRBV7-6 with TRBJ1-5; D is ambiguous. CDR1 is SGHVS, CDR2 FNYEAQ, per germline. There are 14 residues in the CDR3. V was clipped by 5 bases and J by 4 bases, with 12 bases between them. Looking up the rest from reference TRBV7-6 and TRBJ1-5 gives the full variable domain: GAGVSQSPRYKVTKRGQDVALRCDPISGHVSLYWYRQALGQGPEFLTYFNYEAQQDKSGLPNDRFSAERPEGSISTLTIQRTEQRDSAMYRCASSSPGPNQPQHFGDGTRLSIL.

The chain joins TRBV7-9 to TRBJ2-7; tentative D call: TRBD2 (5 bases). CDR3 length equals 12 residues. Germline CDR1 reads SEHNR; CDR2 reads FQNEAQ (reference sequence). V lost 5 bases and J lost 3, with 8 bases in between. CDR3 nucleotide sequence: TGTGCCAGCAGCCCTAGCCTCTACGAGCAGTACGTC. Amino acids: CASSPSLYEQYV.

This clonotype was observed a few times. CDR3 sequence: CASSQDLGTDTQYF. CDR3 coding DNA: TGCGCCAGCAGCCAAGATTTGGGTACAGATACGCAGTATTTT. The chain has TRBV4-3 and TRBJ2-3; D is unresolved. V lost 0 bases and J lost 3, with 7 bases in between. The CDR3 covers 14 residues. Germline V gene lookup returns CDR1 LGHNA and CDR2 YSLEER.

The chain carries TRBV29-1 and TRBJ1-2; 10 nucleotides agree with TRBD1. Trimming cost V 7 bases and J 8 bases; bases outside gene matches: 10. The CDR3 has 13 residues. CDR1 SQVTM and CDR2 ANQGSEA come from the germline V gene. CDR3 DNA sequence: TGCAGCGGGCGGGACAGGGGATACGACGGCTACACCTTC. Its protein is CSGRDRGYDGYTF.

CDR3 DNA: TGCGCCAGCAGCGAGAGACAGGGGGGTTCCTACGAGCAGTACTTC. Amino acids: CASSERQGGSYEQYF. The chain has TRBV4-1 and TRBJ2-7; the match to TRBD1 covers 9 bases. This CDR3 spans 15 amino acids. The V segment lost 5 bases and the J segment 1 base; nucleotides outside the gene matches: 6. Looked up from germline, CDR1 is MGHRA and CDR2 is YSYEKL.

The rearrangement joins TRBV9 to TRBJ2-1, with 9 bases that match TRBD1. This CDR3 is built from 16 residues. V shed 3 bases, J shed 5 bases, and the junction held 9 bases outside the gene matches. The germline V gene has CDR1 SGDLS and CDR2 YYNGEE. The CDR3 sequence is CASSAQTGGPNNEQFF. CDR3 DNA: TGTGCCAGCAGCGCCCAGACAGGGGGACCGAACAATGAGCAGTTCTTC.

This clonotype was picked up many times. J is TRBJ2-3 and V is TRBV29-1; 7 bases fit TRBD2. The germline CDR1 and CDR2 sequences are SQVTM and ANQGSEA. This CDR3 has 16 residues. Trimming took 0 bases from V and 7 from J; bases not matched to a gene: 13. The CDR3 DNA follows: TGCAGCGTTGAAGATCCAACCGGCGGGGGTCGAAATACGCAGTATTTT. Residues: CSVEDPTGGGRNTQYF.

This clonotype was recorded a few times. The chain has TRBV6-2 or TRBV6-3 and TRBJ2-1; D perhaps matches TRBD1 (5 bases). This CDR3 has 13 amino acids. V was shortened by 5 bases and J by 10 bases, with 15 bases between the two germline ends. The germline V gene encodes CDR1 MNHEY and CDR2 SVGEGT. The CDR3 coding sequence is TGTGCCAGCAGTACCCAAGGACATCAGGAGCAGTTCTTC. Translated: CASSTQGHQEQFF.